The sequence of this TCR beta chain was determined in a study of blood T cell repertoires in COVID-19. The overall study: Samples representing acute and convalescent COVID-19 were sourced from the United States, Italy and Spain. PBMCs, B-cell-depleted T cells, or T cells provided the cDNA or gDNA that made up the material.

The CDR3 has 16 amino acids. The germline CDR1 and CDR2 sequences are LGHDT and YNNKEL (reference sequence). V lost 1 base and J lost 6; bases outside the gene matches: 9. Produced via immunoSEQ multiplex PCR; TCRdb's table is partial and in-frame only. The sample consists of approximately 150,000 clones, around four fifths of them appearing once. Material: peripheral blood. This TCR derives from a woman at least 80 years old with acute or convalescent COVID-19. The chain uses TRBV3-1 (or the pseudogene TRBV3-2) and TRBJ2-3; 8 positions match TRBD2. The CDR3 protein is CASSQGWRGASDTQYF. CDR3 nucleotide sequence: TGTGCCAGCAGCCAAGGATGGCGGGGGGCGTCTGATACGCAGTATTTT.